The 25 T cell receptor beta chains presented below share a single source sample, sequenced in a study of cytomegalovirus exposure and HLA in healthy donors (dated by TCRdb to about 2017). Receptors were amplified or captured by the immunoSEQ multiplex PCR assay. For the multiplex PCR, a mixture combining 60 forward primers for TCR Vbeta segments and 13 reverse primers for TCR Jbeta segments was used. Imported from immuneACCESS, the table was reduced by TCRdb to in-frame sequences with V and J called. These copies leave out some clones; in studies compared against another copy, an unresolved V gene accounts for under half, and the cause of the remainder is not known. The sample table records some 200,000 clones; less than 85% of these occur just once. Together, the top ten hold approximately 0.6% of the sample. The sequenced material came from PBMCs. Receptor source: a man between 18 and 29 years old in good health and CMV-seronegative.

The chain couples TRBV4-1 to TRBJ1-2, with 7 bases lining up with TRBD1. This CDR3 spans 17 amino acids. Germline CDR1 and CDR2: MGHRA and YSYEKL. With V trimmed by 0 bases and J by 4 bases, 11 bases remained unmatched. CDR3 sequence reads: CASSQESVQGKTYGYTF. The DNA for the CDR3 is TGCGCCAGCAGCCAAGAGTCCGTACAGGGGAAAACCTATGGCTACACCTTC.

The chain recombines TRBV6-1 with TRBJ1-4, with D uncertain. The CDR3 totals 13 residues. Trimming took 5 bases from V and 8 from J, leaving 12 bases between them. The germline gives CDR1 MNHNS, CDR2 SASEGT. The CDR3 spells CASSREGWEKLFF. CDR3 in DNA: TGTGCCAGCAGTCGGGAGGGTTGGGAAAAACTGTTTTTT.

In the case of this clone: A junction end diverges from the germline sequence, so it may reflect a read error. The J gene is TRBJ2-7, the V gene TRBV28; 10 bases map to TRBD2. The V gene's germline CDR1 is MDHEN and CDR2 SYDVKM. The CDR3 totals 16 residues. The CDR3 spells CAGSFLLAGTTYEQYF. The CDR3 nucleotides are TGTGCCGGCAGTTTCTTACTAGCGGGGACTACCTACGAGCAGTACTTC.

This chain uses TRBV18 with TRBJ1-4; TRBD1 matches 9 bases. Unmatched junction bases numbered 4, after V lost 4 bases and J lost 7 bases. Germline CDR1 KGHSH, CDR2 LQKENI. This CDR3 is built from 14 residues. This CDR3 is CASSLDRGREKLFF. In DNA, the CDR3 is TGTGCCAGCTCACTGGACAGGGGACGTGAAAAACTGTTTTTT. Full variable domain (outside the CDR3, taken from reference TRBV18 and TRBJ1-4): NAGVMQNPRHLVRRRGQEARLRCSPMKGHSHVYWYRQLPEEGLKFMVYLQKENIIDESGMPKERFSAEFPKEGPSILRIQQVVRGDSAAYFCASSLDRGREKLFFGSGTQLSVL.

The gene calls are TRBV14 and TRBJ2-2; D possibly corresponds to TRBD2 (6 bases). Germline CDR1 is SGHDN and CDR2 is FVKESK. This CDR3 comprises 16 residues. Trimming removed 1 base from V and 4 bases from J, with 13 bases in between. CDR3 sequence reads: CASSQAGLQATGELFF. CDR3 bases: TGTGCCAGCAGCCAAGCGGGACTCCAAGCCACCGGGGAGCTGTTTTTT.

This chain links TRBV5-1 with TRBJ2-5, with 7 bases matching TRBD1. The ends lost 4 bases at V and 7 bases at J; junction bases unmatched: 7. Germline V gene lookup returns CDR1 SGHRS and CDR2 YFSETQ. The CDR3 sequence is 13 residues long. The CDR3 DNA is TGCGCCAGCAGCCCACAGGGGCTAGGGACCCAGTACTTC. It translates to CASSPQGLGTQYF.

The chain links TRBV18 to TRBJ2-7; D gene unclear. The germline V gene encodes CDR1 KGHSH and CDR2 LQKENI. V was pared by 2 bases and J by 2 bases, with 10 bases between. CDR3 length: 14 amino acids. CDR3 in amino acids: CASSPIVPTYEQYF. The DNA for the CDR3 is TGTGCCAGCTCACCAATAGTGCCTACCTACGAGCAGTACTTC.

This clone appeared a few times. The rearrangement links TRBV6-6 to TRBJ2-2, with D perhaps matching TRBD1 (6 bases). The CDR3 length is 14 residues. Germline lookup yields CDR1 MNHNY and CDR2 SVGAGI (reference sequence). The V gene lost 6 bases and the J gene lost 8 bases, with 16 bases spanning the gap. The CDR3 is CASSSHQGSGELFF. In nucleotides, the CDR3 is TGTGCCAGCAGCTCACACCAGGGGTCTGGGGAGCTGTTTTTT.

This clone was seen only a few times. This chain joins TRBV7-9 and TRBJ2-5; TRBD1 aligns across 7 bases. CDR3 length: 14 residues. Losses at the gene ends were 4 bases for V and 5 bases for J; bases not matched to a gene: 7. The germline CDR1 and CDR2 sequences are SEHNR and FQNEAQ (reference sequence). CDR3 sequence reads: CASSSDRRQETQYF. The CDR3 nucleotides read TGTGCCAGCAGCTCGGACAGGCGCCAGGAGACCCAGTACTTC.

The V call is TRBV27, the J call TRBJ1-6; D might be TRBD1 (6 bases). The V gene's germline CDR1 is MNHEY and CDR2 SMNVEV (reference sequence). The CDR3 length is 14 residues. Trimming removed 5 bases from V and 5 bases from J, with 10 bases in between. The CDR3 nucleotides are TGTGCCAGCAGTCGGGGGGCGAATAATTCACCCCTCCACTTT. It translates to CASSRGANNSPLHF.

V usage is TRBV7-3 and J usage is TRBJ2-1; possibly TRBD1 for D (6 bases). The germline V and J ends were trimmed by 4 bases and 4 bases, with 14 bases remaining between them. CDR3 length equals 15 residues. Germline CDR1 is SGHTA and CDR2 is FQGTGA. DNA for the CDR3: TGTGCCAGCAGCTCGCAGCACGGACAGTACAATGAGCAGTTCTTC. Translated, it gives CASSSQHGQYNEQFF.

The chain carries TRBV7-9 and TRBJ2-1; 9 bases agree with TRBD2. Germline CDR1 is SEHNR and CDR2 is FQNEAQ (reference sequence). V trimming: 5 bases; J trimming: 7 bases; junction bases outside the gene matches: 3. CDR3 size: 13 residues. As DNA, the CDR3 is TGTGCCAGCAGCCGCGGGGGGGCAAATGAGCAGTTCTTC. It codes for CASSRGGANEQFF.

The chain couples TRBV10-2 to TRBJ2-3; tentatively, D is TRBD2 (6 bases). V was cut by 6 bases and J by 5 bases, with 18 bases left in between. This CDR3 is built from 15 residues. Germline V lookup: CDR1 WSHSY, CDR2 SAAADI. The CDR3 here is CASRDPGTAIDTQYF. Written as DNA, the CDR3 is TGCGCCAGCAGAGACCCCGGGACTGCAATAGATACGCAGTATTTT.

This clone appeared a few times. The chain carries TRBV19 and TRBJ2-7, with 7 bases aligning to TRBD2. The CDR3 totals 15 residues. V trimming: 5 bases; J trimming: 3 bases; junction bases outside the gene matches: 10. Germline CDR1 reads LNHDA; CDR2 reads SQIVND (reference sequence). CDR3 protein: CASSPLGGVVYEQYF. The CDR3 coding sequence is TGTGCCAGTAGTCCGCTGGGGGGGGTGGTCTACGAGCAGTACTTC.

The chain employs TRBV13 and TRBJ2-6; tentative D call: TRBD1 (6 bases). V lost 5 bases to trimming and J lost 0 bases, with 14 bases between them. Germline V gene lookup returns CDR1 PRHDT and CDR2 FYEKMQ (reference sequence). The CDR3 length is 17 residues. CDR3 sequence: CASSPWDTGSGANVLTF. In nucleotides, the CDR3 is TGTGCCAGCAGCCCCTGGGACACAGGCTCTGGGGCCAACGTCCTGACTTTC. Looking up the rest from reference TRBV13 and TRBJ2-6 gives the full variable domain: AAGVIQSPRHLIKEKRETATLKCYPIPRHDTVYWYQQGPGQDPQFLISFYEKMQSDKGSIPDRFSAQQFSDYHSELNMSSLELGDSALYFCASSPWDTGSGANVLTFGAGSRLTVL.

This chain joins TRBV5-1 and TRBJ1-1; D unclear. V gave up 1 base and J gave up 1 base, with 14 bases separating them. From germline, CDR1 is SGHRS and CDR2 YFSETQ. The CDR3 contains 16 residues. The CDR3 protein is CASSLLPGTENTEAFF. CDR3 nucleotide sequence: TGCGCCAGCAGCTTGCTCCCAGGAACAGAGAACACTGAAGCTTTCTTT.

This clone came up a few times. In DNA form, the CDR3 reads TGTGCCAGCAGCTTAGGTCAGACAGATACGCAGTATTTT. As protein: CASSLGQTDTQYF. The chain employs TRBV7-9 and TRBJ2-3; no clear D. The CDR3 is 13 amino acids. The germline V gene encodes CDR1 SEHNR and CDR2 FQNEAQ (reference sequence). Trimming took 1 base from V and 3 from J, leaving 5 bases between them.

V is TRBV5-1 and J is TRBJ2-7; D is perhaps TRBD1 (5 bases). The germline V and J ends were trimmed by 0 bases and 2 bases, with 12 bases remaining between them. The CDR3 is 15 residues long. In germline, CDR1 is SGHRS, CDR2 YFSETQ. CDR3 nucleotide sequence: TGCGCCAGCAGCTTGGAAGGGGCAGGACCCTACGAGCAGTACTTC. It is translated as CASSLEGAGPYEQYF.

This clone was counted only a few times. V gene TRBV5-6 combines with J gene TRBJ1-3; a weak D match, TRBD1 (5 bases). Germline values: CDR1 SGHDT, CDR2 YYEEEE. The CDR3 is 18 amino acids. V lost 1 base to trimming and J lost 0 bases, with 17 bases between them. The CDR3 here is CASSLWGYGRDSGNTIYF. The CDR3 nucleotides read TGTGCCAGCAGCTTGTGGGGCTACGGGCGGGACTCTGGAAACACCATATATTTT.

This clone was recorded only once. The chain combines TRBV4-1 with TRBJ2-7; 9 bases align to TRBD2. CDR3 size: 13 residues. V dropped 4 bases and J dropped 5; count of bases not matched to a gene: 3. Germline V gene sequence: CDR1 MGHRA, CDR2 YSYEKL. The CDR3 region is CASSRTSAHEQYF. The DNA of the CDR3 is TGCGCCAGCAGCCGGACTAGCGCCCACGAGCAGTACTTC.

This clone came up a few times. The chain uses TRBV28 and TRBJ1-2; 8 bases fit TRBD1. Germline CDR1 MDHEN, CDR2 SYDVKM. V was clipped by 5 bases and J by 4 bases; unmatched bases: 21. The CDR3 is 19 amino acids. The DNA for the CDR3 is TGTGCCAGCAGTGATCGCCCGGGACAGGAACTACTATGGCGCTATGGCTACACCTTC. It is translated as CASSDRPGQELLWRYGYTF.

The V gene is TRBV5-6, the J gene TRBJ2-7; 8 bases line up with TRBD1. Losses at the gene ends were 4 bases for V and 1 base for J; bases not matched to a gene: 7. CDR3 length equals 15 residues. Germline V CDR1 and CDR2: SGHDT, YYEEEE. The CDR3 loop is CASSLLGQGSYEQYF. The CDR3 coding sequence is TGTGCCAGCAGCCTCCTTGGACAGGGATCCTACGAGCAGTACTTC.

V is TRBV5-5 and J is TRBJ2-5; 11 nucleotides match TRBD1. CDR3 length: 17 amino acids. V shed 3 bases, J shed 2 bases, and the junction held 9 bases outside the gene matches. The germline CDR1 and CDR2 sequences are SGHKS and YYEKEE (reference sequence). The CDR3 loop is CASSSPRWDRGQETQYF. CDR3 nucleotide sequence: TGTGCCAGCAGCTCCCCGCGGTGGGACAGGGGGCAAGAGACCCAGTACTTC.

The rearrangement joins TRBV28 to TRBJ1-2, with a tentative D call TRBD1 (5 bases). V gave up 1 base and J gave up 4 bases, with 13 bases separating them. Germline CDR1 MDHEN, CDR2 SYDVKM. This CDR3 has 15 residues. CDR3 in amino acids: CASSLYPEDIYGYTF. CDR3 nucleotide sequence: TGTGCCAGCAGTTTATACCCCGAGGACATCTATGGCTACACCTTC.

This clone has just one count. This sample also contains other DNA sequences that code for the same CDR3. The CDR3 nucleotides are TGTGCCAGCAGTCGGAACACTGAAGCTTTCTTT. It codes for CASSRNTEAFF. The rearrangement links TRBV2 to TRBJ1-1; D not resolved. V was clipped by 5 bases and J by 1 base, with 2 bases between them. The CDR3 has 11 residues. CDR1 and CDR2 from the germline V gene are SNHLY and FYNNEI.